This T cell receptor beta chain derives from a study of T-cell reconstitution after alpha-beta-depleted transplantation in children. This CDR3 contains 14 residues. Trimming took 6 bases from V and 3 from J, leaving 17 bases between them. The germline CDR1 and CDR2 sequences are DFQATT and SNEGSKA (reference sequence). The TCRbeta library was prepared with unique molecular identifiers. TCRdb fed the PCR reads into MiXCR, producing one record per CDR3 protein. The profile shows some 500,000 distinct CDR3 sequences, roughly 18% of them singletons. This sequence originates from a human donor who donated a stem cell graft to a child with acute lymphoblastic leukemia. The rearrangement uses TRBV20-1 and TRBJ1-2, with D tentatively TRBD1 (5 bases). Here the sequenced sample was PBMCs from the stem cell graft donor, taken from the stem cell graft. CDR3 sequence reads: CSAFGRGDDYGYTF. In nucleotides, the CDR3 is TGCAGTGCCTTCGGACGGGGGGATGACTATGGCTACACCTTC.